This T cell receptor beta chain was recorded in a study of T cells expressing NK-cell markers. TCRdb re-called the 5' RACE reads; every CDR3 protein appears as one record, without DNA. Recorded for this sample: about 460,000 distinct CDR3 sequences. The CDR3 spans 12 residues. CDR1 is LGHNA, CDR2 YNFKEQ, per germline. The genes are TRBV4-2 and TRBJ2-2. This receptor was obtained from a woman between 45 and 60 years old in good health. The sample consisted of blood T cells: a sorted CD56 or NKG2C T cell subset, CD4+ or CD8+ T cells, or bulk PBMC T cells (not recorded which). The chain's CDR3 is CASSQNTGELFF.